This TCR beta chain was sequenced in a study of identifying expanded T cells in peripheral blood. For this clone: Its antigen is currently unknown.

The CDR3 contains 17 residues. V was trimmed by 0 bases and J by 5 bases, leaving 17 bases between them. The germline CDR1 and CDR2 sequences are LNHDA and SQIVND (reference sequence). Study-wide findings and caveats: Differentially abundant clones: roughly 1.2 between replicates, approximately 16 at around 15 days, more than 18 at four. Two-week clone count variance significantly increased as total template count grew.

Healthy donors had no documented immune events, such as infections, while sampled. The repertoire was sequenced with immunoSEQ multiplex PCR; TCRdb's copy has only in-frame clones and lacks some. The data hold about 94,000 clones, with over 75% observed a single time. The sequence came from a person between 18 and 75 years old in good health. Material for sequencing was blood. The chain couples TRBV19 to TRBJ1-5, with TRBD1 as a possible D gene (6 bases). The CDR3 DNA follows: TGTGCCAGTAGTATAGATGCCCGGGACACAAACTATCAGCCCCAGCATTTT. Residues: CASSIDARDTNYQPQHF.